What follows describes a single T cell receptor (beta chain). Antigen: not known. These data come from a study of cytomegalovirus exposure and HLA in healthy donors. Findings and caveats of the study: When analyzed later, the rates of TCR association showed variation by HLA locus, with DRB1 the most and HLA-C the fewest.

The PCR used 60 Vbeta and 13 Jbeta primers. Clones were sequenced by immunoSEQ multiplex PCR, and TCRdb holds only the in-frame ones, with some missing. The table shows approximately 150,000 clones, with roughly 80% occurring only once. The length of the CDR3 is 16 residues. Germline CDR1 LNHNV, CDR2 YYDKDF (reference sequence). The J segment lost 2 bases and the V segment lost 3 bases, leaving 7 bases of the junction unmatched. Sequenced material: PBMCs. The sequence was obtained from a man aged 30 to 39 in good health and CMV-seropositive. The V call is TRBV15, the J call TRBJ2-3; 8 bases line up with TRBD2. For the CDR3, the DNA is TGTGCCACCAGCAGTGAAGCGGGGGCCTACACAGATACGCAGTATTTT. Translated, it gives CATSSEAGAYTDTQYF. Drawing the rest from reference TRBV15 and TRBJ2-3, the complete variable domain is DAMVIQNPRYQVTQFGKPVTLSCSQTLNHNVMYWYQQKSSQAPKLLFHYYDKDFNNEADTPDNFQSRRPNTSFCFLDIRSPGLGDTAMYLCATSSEAGAYTDTQYFGPGTRLTVL.